The clone carrying this TCR beta chain turned up a few times. No antigen is known for it. This sample was taken from a study of cytomegalovirus exposure and HLA in healthy donors. Among the approximately 130 subjects of the validation cohort, separate from the roughly 600-subject first cohort, were the donors. Study-wide results and caveats: Testing in vitro showed a few CMV-associated chains specific for CMV antigens. The study recorded more than 150 TCR beta chains that were cytomegalovirus-associated. Despite most TCR sequences being rare, some public TCRs occurred in many donors.

Trimming removed 4 bases at V and 3 bases at J, with 14 bases between. The germline V gene has CDR1 SGHRS and CDR2 YFSETQ. This CDR3 is built from 14 residues. Clones were read by immunoSEQ multiplex PCR, and TCRdb kept only the in-frame ones, dropping some. This sample yields more than 95,000 clones, of which roughly 90% are seen a single time; about 1.9% belongs to the top ten. This receptor was obtained from a woman younger than 30 in good health and CMV-seronegative. The rearrangement joins TRBV5-1 to TRBJ2-7, with a weak D call TRBD1 (6 bases). Specimen: PBMCs. DNA for the CDR3: TGCGCCAGCAGCCCCTACGGACAGAACTACGAGCAGTACTTC. Protein sequence: CASSPYGQNYEQYF.